This TCR beta chain is from a study of tumour-infiltrating T cells in Burkitt lymphoma. Study overall: Survival, overall and progression-free, tracked with productive clonality.

Repertoires were generated with immunoSEQ multiplex PCR, while TCRdb's copy carries only in-frame clones and drops some. The data contain approximately 520 clones, around a tenth of them singletons. Trimming shortened V by 2 bases and J by 3 bases, and 16 bases separated the two germline ends. Germline lookup yields CDR1 MDHEN and CDR2 SYDVKM. The CDR3 is 16 residues long. The chain is built from TRBV28 and TRBJ2-5; D is unclear. This clonotype was sampled from a human donor with diffuse large B-cell lymphoma. Some clones in this sample may be carry-over from other donors' samples. The sample comprised tumor tissue. The CDR3 nucleotides are TGTGCCAGCAGTTTAAACCCTTCAGGCCTAAAAGAGACCCAGTACTTC. This translates into CASSLNPSGLKETQYF. The entire variable domain, with the rest obtained from reference TRBV28 and TRBJ2-5, is as follows: DVKVTQSSRYLVKRTGEKVFLECVQDMDHENMFWYRQDPGLGLRLIYFSYDVKMKEKGDIPEGYSVSREKKERFSLILESASTNQTSMYLCASSLNPSGLKETQYFGPGTRLLVL.